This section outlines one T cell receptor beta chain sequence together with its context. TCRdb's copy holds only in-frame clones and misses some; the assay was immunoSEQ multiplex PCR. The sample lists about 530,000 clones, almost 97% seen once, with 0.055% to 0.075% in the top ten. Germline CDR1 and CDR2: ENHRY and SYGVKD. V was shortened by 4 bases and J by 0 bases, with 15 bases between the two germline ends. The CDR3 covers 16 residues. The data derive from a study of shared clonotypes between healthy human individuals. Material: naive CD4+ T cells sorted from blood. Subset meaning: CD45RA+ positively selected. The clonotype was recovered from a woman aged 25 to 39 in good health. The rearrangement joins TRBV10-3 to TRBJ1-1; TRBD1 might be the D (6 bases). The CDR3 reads CAISGGEGQMNTEAFF. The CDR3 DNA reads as TGTGCCATCAGTGGGGGGGAGGGACAAATGAACACTGAAGCTTTCTTT.